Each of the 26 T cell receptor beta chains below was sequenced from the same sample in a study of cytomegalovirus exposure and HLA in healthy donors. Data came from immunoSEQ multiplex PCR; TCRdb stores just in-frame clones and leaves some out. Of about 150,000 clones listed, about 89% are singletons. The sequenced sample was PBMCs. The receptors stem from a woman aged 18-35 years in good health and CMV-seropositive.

CDR3 coding DNA: TGCGCCAGCAGCTTGGCGCTAGCGGGGGGCTACAATGAGCAGTTCTTC. Translated, it gives CASSLALAGGYNEQFF. The rearrangement joins TRBV5-1 to TRBJ2-1; 11 bases agree with TRBD2. Per the germline V gene, CDR1 is SGHRS and CDR2 is YFSETQ. V was clipped by 0 bases and J by 3 bases; unmatched bases: 2. The CDR3 sequence is 16 residues long.

The CDR3 coding sequence is TGCAGCGTTCGCGGGGAGAGACAGGGTGGAACAGATACGCAGTATTTT. Residues: CSVRGERQGGTDTQYF. The rearrangement uses TRBV29-1 and TRBJ2-3, with D maybe TRBD1 (7 bases). The CDR3 totals 16 residues. V lost 5 bases to trimming and J lost 3 bases, with 21 bases between them. Germline V gene sequence: CDR1 SQVTM, CDR2 ANQGSEA.

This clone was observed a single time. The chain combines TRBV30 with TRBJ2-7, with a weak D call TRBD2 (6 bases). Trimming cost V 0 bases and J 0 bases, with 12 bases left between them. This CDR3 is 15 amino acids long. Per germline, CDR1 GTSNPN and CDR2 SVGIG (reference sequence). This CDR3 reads CAWSVLGGFSYEQYF. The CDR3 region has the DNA TGTGCCTGGAGTGTACTCGGGGGATTCTCCTACGAGCAGTACTTC.

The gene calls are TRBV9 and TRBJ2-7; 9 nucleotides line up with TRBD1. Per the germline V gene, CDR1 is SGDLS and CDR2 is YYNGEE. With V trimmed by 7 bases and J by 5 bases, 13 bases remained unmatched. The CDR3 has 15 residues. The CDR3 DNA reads TGTGCCAGCCCAAAACCGGGACAGGGAATGAACGAGCAGTACTTC. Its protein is CASPKPGQGMNEQYF. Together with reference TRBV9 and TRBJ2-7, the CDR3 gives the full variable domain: DSGVTQTPKHLITATGQRVTLRCSPRSGDLSVYWYQQSLDQGLQFLIQYYNGEERAKGNILERFSAQQFPDLHSELNLSSLELGDSALYFCASPKPGQGMNEQYFGPGTRLTVT.

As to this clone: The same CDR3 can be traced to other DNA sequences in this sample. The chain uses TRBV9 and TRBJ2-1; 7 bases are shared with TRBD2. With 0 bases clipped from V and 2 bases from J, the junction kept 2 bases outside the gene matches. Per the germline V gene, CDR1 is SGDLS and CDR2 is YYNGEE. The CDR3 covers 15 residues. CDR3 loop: CASSVAGRPYNEQFF. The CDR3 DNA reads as TGTGCCAGCAGCGTAGCCGGGAGGCCCTACAATGAGCAGTTCTTC.

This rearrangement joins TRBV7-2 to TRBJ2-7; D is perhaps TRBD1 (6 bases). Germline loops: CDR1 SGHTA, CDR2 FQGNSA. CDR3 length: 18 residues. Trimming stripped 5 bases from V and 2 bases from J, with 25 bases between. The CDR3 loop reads CASSARATLGGRAYEQYF. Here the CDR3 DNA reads TGTGCCAGCAGCGCGCGAGCTACTTTAGGGGGACGTGCCTACGAGCAGTACTTC.

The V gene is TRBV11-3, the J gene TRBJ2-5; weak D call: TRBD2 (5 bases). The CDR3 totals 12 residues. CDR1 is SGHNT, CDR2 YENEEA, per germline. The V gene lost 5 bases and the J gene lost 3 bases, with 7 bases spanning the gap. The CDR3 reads CASSPGEETQYF. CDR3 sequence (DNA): TGTGCCAGCAGCCCCGGGGAAGAGACCCAGTACTTC.

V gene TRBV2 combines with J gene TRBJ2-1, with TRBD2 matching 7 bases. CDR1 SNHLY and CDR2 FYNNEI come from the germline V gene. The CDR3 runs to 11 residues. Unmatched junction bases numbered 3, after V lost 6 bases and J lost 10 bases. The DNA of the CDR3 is TGTGCCAGCAGGAGACTAGCCGAGCAGTTCTTC. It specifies CASRRLAEQFF.

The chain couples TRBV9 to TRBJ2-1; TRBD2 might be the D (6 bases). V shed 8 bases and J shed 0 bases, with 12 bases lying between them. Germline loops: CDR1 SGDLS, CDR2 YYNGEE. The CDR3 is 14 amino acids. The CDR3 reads CASGPAGSYNEQFF. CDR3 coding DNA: TGTGCCAGTGGCCCAGCGGGCTCCTACAATGAGCAGTTCTTC.

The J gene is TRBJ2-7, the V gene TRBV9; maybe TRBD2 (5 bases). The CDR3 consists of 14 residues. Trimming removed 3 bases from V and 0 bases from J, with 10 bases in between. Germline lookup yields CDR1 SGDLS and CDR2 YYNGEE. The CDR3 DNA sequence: TGTGCCAGCAGCGCCTCACTAGGCTCCTACGAGCAGTACTTC. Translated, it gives CASSASLGSYEQYF.

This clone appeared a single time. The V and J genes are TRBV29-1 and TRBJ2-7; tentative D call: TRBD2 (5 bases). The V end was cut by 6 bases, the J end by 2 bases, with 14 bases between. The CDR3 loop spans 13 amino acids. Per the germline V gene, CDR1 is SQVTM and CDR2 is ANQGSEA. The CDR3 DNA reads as TGCAGCGTCCAGGAGGACGCTACCTACGAGCAGTACTTC. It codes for CSVQEDATYEQYF.

CDR3 region: CASSIGSKGNEQFF. DNA of the CDR3: TGTGCCAGTAGTATAGGGTCAAAGGGGAATGAGCAGTTCTTC. The chain couples TRBV19 to TRBJ2-1; D possibly corresponds to TRBD1 (5 bases). This CDR3 spans 14 amino acids. Germline loops: CDR1 LNHDA, CDR2 SQIVND (reference sequence). Trimming removed 1 base at V and 7 bases at J, with 11 bases between. The complete variable domain, with remaining parts taken from reference TRBV19 and TRBJ2-1, reads DGGITQSPKYLFRKEGQNVTLSCEQNLNHDAMYWYRQDPGQGLRLIYYSQIVNDFQKGDIAEGYSVSREKKESFPLTVTSAQKNPTAFYLCASSIGSKGNEQFFGPGTRLTVL.

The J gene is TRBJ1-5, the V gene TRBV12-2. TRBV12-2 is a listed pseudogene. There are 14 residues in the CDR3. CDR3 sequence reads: CASRLVGERQPQHF. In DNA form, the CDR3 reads TGTGCAAGTCGCTTAGTCGGGGAACGCCAGCCCCAGCATTTT.

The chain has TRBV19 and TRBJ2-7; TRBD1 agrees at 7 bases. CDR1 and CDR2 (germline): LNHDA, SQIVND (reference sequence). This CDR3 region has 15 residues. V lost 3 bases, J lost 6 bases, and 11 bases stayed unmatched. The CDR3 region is CASSMQTGSIGEQYF. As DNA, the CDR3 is TGTGCCAGTAGTATGCAGACAGGGAGTATAGGCGAGCAGTACTTC.

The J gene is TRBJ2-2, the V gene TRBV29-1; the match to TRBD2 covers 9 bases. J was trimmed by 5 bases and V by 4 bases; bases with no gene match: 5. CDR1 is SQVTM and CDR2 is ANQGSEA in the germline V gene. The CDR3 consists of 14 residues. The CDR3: CSVVSSGITGELFF. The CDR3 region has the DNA TGCAGCGTTGTCTCTAGCGGGATTACCGGGGAGCTGTTTTTT.

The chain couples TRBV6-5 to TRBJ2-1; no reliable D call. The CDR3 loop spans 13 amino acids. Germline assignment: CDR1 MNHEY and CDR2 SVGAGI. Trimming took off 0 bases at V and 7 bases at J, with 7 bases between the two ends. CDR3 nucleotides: TGTGCCAGCAGTTACTCGGTTCGGAATGAGCAGTTCTTC. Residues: CASSYSVRNEQFF.

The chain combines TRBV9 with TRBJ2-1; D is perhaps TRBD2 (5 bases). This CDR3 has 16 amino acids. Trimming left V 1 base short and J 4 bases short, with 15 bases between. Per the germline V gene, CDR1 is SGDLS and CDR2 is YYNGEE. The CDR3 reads CASSVHPREGYNEQFF. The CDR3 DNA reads TGTGCCAGCAGCGTACATCCTCGGGAAGGGTACAATGAGCAGTTCTTC. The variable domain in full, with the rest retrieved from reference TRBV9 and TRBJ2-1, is DSGVTQTPKHLITATGQRVTLRCSPRSGDLSVYWYQQSLDQGLQFLIQYYNGEERAKGNILERFSAQQFPDLHSELNLSSLELGDSALYFCASSVHPREGYNEQFFGPGTRLTVL.

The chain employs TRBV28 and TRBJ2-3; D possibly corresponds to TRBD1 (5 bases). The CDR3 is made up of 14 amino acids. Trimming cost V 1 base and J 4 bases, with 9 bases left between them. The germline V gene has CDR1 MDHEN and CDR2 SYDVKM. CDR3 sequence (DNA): TGTGCCAGCAGTTTATCCCAGACAGCAGATACGCAGTATTTT. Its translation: CASSLSQTADTQYF.

The CDR3 reads CASSQDNSGNTIYF. CDR3 coding DNA: TGTGCCAGTAGTCAGGATAACTCTGGAAACACCATATATTTT. The V call is TRBV19, the J call TRBJ1-3, with D unclear. Trimming took off 5 bases at V and 0 bases at J, with 8 bases between the two ends. This CDR3 has 14 residues. CDR1 and CDR2 from the germline V gene are LNHDA and SQIVND (reference sequence).

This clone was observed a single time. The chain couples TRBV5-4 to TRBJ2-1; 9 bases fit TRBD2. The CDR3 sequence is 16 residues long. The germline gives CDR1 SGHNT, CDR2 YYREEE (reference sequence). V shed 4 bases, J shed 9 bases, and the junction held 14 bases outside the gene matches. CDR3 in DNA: TGTGCCAGCAGCGCGCCAACTAGCGGCGGGGGGGTTGAGCAGTTCTTC. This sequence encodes CASSAPTSGGGVEQFF. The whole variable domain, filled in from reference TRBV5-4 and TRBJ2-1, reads ETGVTQSPTHLIKTRGQQVTLRCSSQSGHNTVSWYQQALGQGPQFIFQYYREEENGRGNFPPRFSGLQFPNYSSELNVNALELDDSALYLCASSAPTSGGGVEQFFGPGTRLTVL.

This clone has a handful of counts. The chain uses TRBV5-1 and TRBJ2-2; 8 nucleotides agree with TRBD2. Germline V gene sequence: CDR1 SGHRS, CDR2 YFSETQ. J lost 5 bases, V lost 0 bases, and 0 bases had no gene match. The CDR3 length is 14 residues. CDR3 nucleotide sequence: TGCGCCAGCAGCTTGGGCGGGAGGACCGGGGAGCTGTTTTTT. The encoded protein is CASSLGGRTGELFF.

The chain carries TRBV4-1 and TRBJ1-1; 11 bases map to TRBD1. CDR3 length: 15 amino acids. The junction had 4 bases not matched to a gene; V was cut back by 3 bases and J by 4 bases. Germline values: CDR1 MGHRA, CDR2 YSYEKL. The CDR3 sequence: CASSQGQGEFTEAFF. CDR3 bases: TGCGCCAGCAGCCAGGGACAGGGGGAGTTCACTGAAGCTTTCTTT.

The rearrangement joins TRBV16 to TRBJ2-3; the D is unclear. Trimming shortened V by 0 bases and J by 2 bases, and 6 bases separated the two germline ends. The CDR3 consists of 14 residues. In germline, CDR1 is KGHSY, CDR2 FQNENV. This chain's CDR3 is CASSQSSVTDTQYF. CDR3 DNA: TGTGCCAGCAGCCAATCGAGTGTCACAGATACGCAGTATTTT.

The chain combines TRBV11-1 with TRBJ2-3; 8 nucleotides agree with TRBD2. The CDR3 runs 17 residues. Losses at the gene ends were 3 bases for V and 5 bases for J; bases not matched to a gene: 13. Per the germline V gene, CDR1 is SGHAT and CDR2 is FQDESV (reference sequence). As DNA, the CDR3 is TGTGCCAGCAGCTTGTTTCGACGGGAGGGCCTGGGAGATACGCAGTATTTT. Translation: CASSLFRREGLGDTQYF.

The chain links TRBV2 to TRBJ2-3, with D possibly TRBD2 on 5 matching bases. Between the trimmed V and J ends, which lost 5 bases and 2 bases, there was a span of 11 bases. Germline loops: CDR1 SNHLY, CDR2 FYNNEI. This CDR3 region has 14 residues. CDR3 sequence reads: CASSNLDYTDTQYF. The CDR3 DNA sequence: TGTGCCAGCAGTAACTTAGACTACACAGATACGCAGTATTTT.

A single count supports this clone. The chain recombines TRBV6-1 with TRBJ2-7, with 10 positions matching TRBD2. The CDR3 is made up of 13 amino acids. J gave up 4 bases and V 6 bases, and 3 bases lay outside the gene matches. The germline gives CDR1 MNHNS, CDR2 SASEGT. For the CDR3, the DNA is TGTGCCAGCAGGAGCGGGAGGGGATACGAGCAGTACTTC. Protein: CASRSGRGYEQYF.